This T cell receptor beta chain was captured by sequencing in a study of T cell repertoires in ileal Crohn's disease. Libraries were prepared by immunoSEQ multiplex PCR; TCRdb keeps only in-frame clonotypes and omits some of them. The data contain about 3,900 clones, approximately 81% of them singletons. The time point: neoterminal ileum biopsy at postoperative endoscopy, about 6 months after surgery. The sequenced material came from ileal tissue. This receptor was obtained from an adult with Crohn's disease.

The CDR3 sequence is CASSGREVGQYF. In DNA, the CDR3 is TGTGCCAGCAGCGGCCGAGAGGTGGGTCAGTATTTT. The chain recombines TRBV5-4 with TRBJ2-3, with D hard to call. This CDR3 comprises 12 residues. Trimming cost V 4 bases and J 12 bases, with 15 bases left between them. Germline V CDR1 and CDR2: SGHNT, YYREEE (reference sequence).